This is a list of T cell receptor beta chains from one sample in a study of blood T cells in healthy people across ages. MiXCR, applied by TCRdb to the 5' RACE reads, yields one record per CDR3 protein. The top ten hold 5.5% to 8% of the sample, which has roughly 1,300,000 distinct CDR3 sequences, around 55% seen once. Sequences were obtained from blood. All receptors derive from a man aged 18-30 years in good health. CDR3s include the opening cysteine and the closing phenylalanine or tryptophan. The D gene is left open where the match is weak. Size is stated for part of the rows, as once, few or many counts, or as a class when the clone is expanded.

D | J | length | size | V | DNA | CDR3
TRBD1 | TRBJ1-4 | 16 | . | TRBV4-2 | TGTGCCAGCAGCCAAGAAGGAAGACAGGGGAATGAAAAACTGTTTTTT | CASSQEGRQGNEKLFF
TRBD1 | TRBJ2-5 | 15 | few | TRBV6-2/TRBV6-3 | TGTGCCAGCAGTTATGGGGACAGGTTCCAAGAGACCCAGTACTTC | CASSYGDRFQETQYF
. | TRBJ2-1 | 12 | few | TRBV6-5 | TGTGCCAGCACCCTTGGGGACAATGAGCAGTTCTTC | CASTLGDNEQFF
. | TRBJ1-5 | 15 | few | TRBV6-2/TRBV6-3 | TGTGCCAGCAGTACCCAGTTGTCGGTTGTTCAGCCCCAGCATTTT | CASSTQLSVVQPQHF
. | TRBJ2-1 | 12 | . | TRBV5-1 | TGCGCCAGCAGCAAAGGAGACAATGAGCAGTTCTTC | CASSKGDNEQFF
TRBD1 | TRBJ2-7 | 17 | few | TRBV4-2 | TGTGCCAGCAGCCAAGGCACGGGTACAGGGGGGTCCTACGAGCAGTACTTC | CASSQGTGTGGSYEQYF
. | TRBJ1-3 | 15 | . | TRBV12-3/TRBV12-4 | TGTGCCAGCAGTTTCCAGGGATTAGCTGGAAACACCATATATTTT | CASSFQGLAGNTIYF
TRBD2 | TRBJ2-7 | 13 | few | TRBV24-1 | TGTGCCACCTCTAGCGGGGATTCCTACGAGCAGTACTTC | CATSSGDSYEQYF
TRBD1 | TRBJ1-2 | 14 | many | TRBV20-1 | TGCAGTGCCAACCCCAGGGGGCGCCCCTATGGCTACACCTTC | CSANPRGRPYGYTF
TRBD1 | TRBJ2-7 | 14 | . | TRBV14 | TGTGCCAGCAGCCAAGTCACAGGGGCCTACGAGCAGTACTTC | CASSQVTGAYEQYF
. | TRBJ2-3 | 15 | few | TRBV27 | TGTGCCAGCAGTCTCCTGGCTAGCGGCACAGATACGCAGTATTTT | CASSLLASGTDTQYF
. | TRBJ2-1 | 17 | . | TRBV4-1 | TGCGCCAGCAGCCAAGTTATAGCGGTTTCCTCCTACAATGAGCAGTTCTTC | CASSQVIAVSSYNEQFF
. | TRBJ2-1 | 13 | . | TRBV20-1 | TGCAGTGCCCTGTACGTAACCGACAATGAGCAGTTCTTC | CSALYVTDNEQFF
TRBD1 | TRBJ2-7 | 16 | . | TRBV20-1 | TGCAGTGCTAGAGATCTCCGACAGGGGGTCACCTACGAGCAGTACTTC | CSARDLRQGVTYEQYF
. | TRBJ1-2 | 13 | . | TRBV7-2 | TGTGCCAGCAGCGTAGCAAAAGGGTATGGCTGCACCTTC | CASSVAKGYGCTF
TRBD1 | TRBJ2-1 | 15 | . | TRBV5-1 | TGCGCCAGCATCTTGGGACAGTCCACGTTCCATGAGCAGTTCTTC | CASILGQSTFHEQFF
. | TRBJ2-1 | 15 | . | TRBV27 | TGTGCCAGCAGTCGCCGGGTAGCGGCTCACAATGAGCAGTTCTTC | CASSRRVAAHNEQFF
. | TRBJ2-1 | 18 | . | TRBV4-3 | TGCGCCAGCAGCCAAATCCGCCAACTTTCTAGCTCCTACAATGAGCAGTTCTTC | CASSQIRQLSSSYNEQFF
TRBD2 | TRBJ2-3 | 20 | . | TRBV7-2 | TGTGCCAGCAGCTTAGGGGCCGGGCGGGAGCGCAACCTCCCACCAGATACGCAGTATTTT | CASSLGAGRERNLPPDTQYF
TRBD2 | TRBJ2-7 | 18 | . | TRBV5-1 | TGCGCCAGCAGCTTGGGTGCCCCGAGGCGGGAGGGCCTTTACGAGCAGTACTTC | CASSLGAPRREGLYEQYF
. | TRBJ1-1 | 12 | . | TRBV29-1 | TGCAGCGTTGGGGTCGCGAACACTGAAGCTTTCTTT | CSVGVANTEAFF
. | TRBJ2-1 | 14 | few | TRBV7-9 | TGTGCCAGCACACTTTTGCGTGGGGACACAGAGCAGTTCTTC | CASTLLRGDTEQFF
. | TRBJ2-7 | 13 | . | TRBV2 | TGTGCCAGCACCGGGGGGCTCTCCTACGAGCAGTACTTC | CASTGGLSYEQYF
. | TRBJ2-1 | 15 | . | TRBV20-1 | TGCAGTGCTAGAGATTTGCGACAGTCGCTCGCCGAGCAGTTCTTC | CSARDLRQSLAEQFF
. | TRBJ2-5 | 15 | . | TRBV3-1 | TGTGCCAGCAGCCGCGGGAATACGTACCAAGAGACCCAGTACTTC | CASSRGNTYQETQYF
TRBD2 | TRBJ2-1 | 15 | once | TRBV5-1 | TGCGCCAGCAGCACCACTAGCGCGGAGGGCAATGAGCAGTTCTTC | CASSTTSAEGNEQFF
. | TRBJ2-5 | 15 | . | TRBV4-1 | TGCGCCAGTAGCGAAGAAGGGCACAGACTCAAGACCCAGTACTTC | CASSEEGHRLKTQYF
. | TRBJ1-5 | 14 | . | TRBV4-2 | TGTGCCAGCAGCCAAGTTCGGCGGGGTCAGCCCCAGCATTTT | CASSQVRRGQPQHF
TRBD1 | TRBJ1-1 | 13 | . | TRBV29-1 | TGCAGCGCCGAGGGACAGCTGAACACTGAAGCTTTCTTT | CSAEGQLNTEAFF
. | TRBJ2-7 | 14 | few | TRBV29-1 | TGCAGCGTTGCGGTTGTGGATAGGTCCTACGAGCAGTACTTC | CSVAVVDRSYEQYF
TRBD2 | TRBJ2-7 | 18 | . | TRBV7-2 | TGTGCCAGCAGTCCGCCCGGACTAGCGGGGGGCAAGGCCTACGAGCAGTACTTC | CASSPPGLAGGKAYEQYF
. | TRBJ1-1 | 17 | . | TRBV20-1 | TGCAGTGCTAGAAGTGGTGGAGGGGGGGTTAGGGTCACTGAAGCTTTCTTT | CSARSGGGGVRVTEAFF
TRBD1 | TRBJ2-2 | 16 | few | TRBV4-1 | TGCGCCAGCAGCCAAGAGAAGGACAGGGCCACCGGGGAGCTGTTTTTT | CASSQEKDRATGELFF
TRBD2 | TRBJ2-7 | 14 | many | TRBV7-8 | TGTGCCAGCAGCTCTCCGGGACTAGCGAGCGAGCAGTACTTC | CASSSPGLASEQYF
. | TRBJ1-2 | 13 | many | TRBV27 | TGTGCCAGCAGTTTTACCTCTGACTATGGCTACACCTTC | CASSFTSDYGYTF
TRBD2 | TRBJ2-1 | 19 | few | TRBV12-3/TRBV12-4 | TGTGCCAGCAGTCGCACGGTCTACGCCGCTAGCGGGAGGGTTAATGAGCAGTTCTTC | CASSRTVYAASGRVNEQFF
. | TRBJ1-2 | 15 | . | TRBV4-1 | TGCGCCAGCAGCTCTTCTAATCAACCTAACTATGGCTACACCTTC | CASSSSNQPNYGYTF
. | TRBJ1-5 | 15 | . | TRBV5-1 | TGCGCCAGCAGCTTGGGTCCAGAAAGCAATCAGCCCCAGCATTTT | CASSLGPESNQPQHF
TRBD2 | TRBJ2-1 | 15 | . | TRBV7-9 | TGTGCCAGCAGCTTATTGACTAGCGGGGGAAATGAGCAGTTCTTC | CASSLLTSGGNEQFF
. | TRBJ2-7 | 15 | . | TRBV4-2 | TGTGCCAGCAGTGGAGCGGGGACAGTTACCTACGAGCAGTACTTC | CASSGAGTVTYEQYF
. | TRBJ1-1 | 12 | . | TRBV2 | TGTGCCAGCAGAGCCGACGGAGGGCAGGCTTTCTTT | CASRADGGQAFF
TRBD1 | TRBJ1-5 | 15 | . | TRBV4-1 | TGCGCCAGCAGCCAAGCAGGGACAGGGGTTCAGCCCCAGCATTTT | CASSQAGTGVQPQHF
. | TRBJ2-7 | 14 | . | TRBV28 | TGTGCCGCAGCCCAGCGGTGGGGCTCCTACGAGCGGTACTTC | CAAAQRWGSYERYF
. | TRBJ2-3 | 12 | few | TRBV3-1 | TGTGCCAGCAGCCAGTTGTCGGATACGCAGTATTTT | CASSQLSDTQYF
. | TRBJ2-5 | 13 | . | TRBV5-1 | TGCGCCAGCAGCTTGGTCTACGAAGAGACCCAGTACTTC | CASSLVYEETQYF
. | TRBJ2-7 | 11 | . | TRBV7-9 | TGTGCCGCAGGGGAAGTGTACGAGCAGTACTTC | CAAGEVYEQYF
TRBD1 | TRBJ1-2 | 16 | few | TRBV4-1 | TGCGCCAGCAGCCAAGAGACAGGGGAAAGTGTCTATGGCTACACCTTC | CASSQETGESVYGYTF
. | TRBJ2-2 | 14 | . | TRBV7-8 | TGTGCCAGCAGCTCATACACCAGCACCGGGGAGCTGTTTTTT | CASSSYTSTGELFF
. | TRBJ2-5 | 14 | once | TRBV23-1 | TGCGCCAGCAGTCGCGCAGGGGTCTATGAGACCCAGTACTTC | CASSRAGVYETQYF
TRBD2 | TRBJ2-1 | 15 | . | TRBV7-9 | TGTGCCAGCATCTTACTAGCGGGGCCCTACAATGAGCAGTTCTTC | CASILLAGPYNEQFF
TRBD1 | TRBJ1-2 | 13 | few | TRBV5-6 | TGTGCCAGCAGGGCGGACAGGGGTTATGGCTACACCTTC | CASRADRGYGYTF
TRBD1 | TRBJ2-7 | 14 | . | TRBV27 | TGTGCCAGCAGTTTCGGACAGGGGGCTCGCGAGCAGTACTTC | CASSFGQGAREQYF
. | TRBJ2-7 | 15 | . | TRBV4-1 | TGCGCCAGCAGCCAAGATTCGGCAGGGCCCTACGAGCAGTACTTC | CASSQDSAGPYEQYF
. | TRBJ2-1 | 13 | . | TRBV10-3 | TGTGCCATCAAGGGCTCGGGTCGGGATGAGCAGTTCTTC | CAIKGSGRDEQFF